Presented here are 26 T cell receptor beta chains from one specimen sequenced in a study of cytomegalovirus exposure and HLA in healthy donors. Amplification used 60 Vbeta primers and 13 Jbeta primers. The data were produced by immunoSEQ multiplex PCR, yet TCRdb's version contains in-frame clones alone and is incomplete. The sample lists 150,000 to 200,000 clones, 85% occurring once. Sequenced input: PBMCs. Receptor source: a man aged 18 to 35 in good health and CMV-seropositive.

J is TRBJ2-1 and V is TRBV18, with TRBD1 identical over 8 bases. The germline gives CDR1 KGHSH, CDR2 LQKENI. CDR3 length equals 15 residues. V gave up 4 bases and J gave up 1 base; unmatched junction bases: 3. The CDR3 sequence: CASSQTGESYNEQFF. The DNA of the CDR3 is TGTGCCAGCTCACAGACAGGGGAGTCCTACAATGAGCAGTTCTTC.

The V gene is TRBV29-1, the J gene TRBJ2-1, with D unclear. Germline V gene lookup returns CDR1 SQVTM and CDR2 ANQGSEA. This CDR3 has 15 amino acids. Trimming left V 0 bases short and J 1 base short, with 10 bases between. CDR3 DNA: TGCAGCGTTGAAGAGAACAGTCGTTCCTACAATGAGCAGTTCTTC. It is translated as CSVEENSRSYNEQFF.

This chain uses TRBV4-1 with TRBJ2-1; TRBD2 matches 16 bases. Germline CDR1 reads MGHRA; CDR2 reads YSYEKL. The CDR3 is 18 amino acids. With 1 base clipped from V and 7 bases from J, the junction kept 7 bases outside the gene matches. The CDR3 spells CASSQVDMGLAGGNEQFF. The CDR3 DNA reads as TGCGCCAGCAGCCAAGTCGATATGGGACTAGCGGGGGGGAATGAGCAGTTCTTC.

J is TRBJ1-3 and V is TRBV2; D possibly corresponds to TRBD1 (6 bases). The CDR3 is 14 residues long. The V gene's germline CDR1 is SNHLY and CDR2 FYNNEI. V lost 8 bases, J lost 0 bases, and 11 bases lay in between. The CDR3, as DNA: TGTGCCAGCCTTGGACAGCACTCTGGAAACACCATATATTTT. It codes for CASLGQHSGNTIYF.

V gene TRBV9 combines with J gene TRBJ1-2; TRBD1 matches at 7 bases. The J segment lost 4 bases and the V segment lost 4 bases, leaving 7 bases of the junction unmatched. The germline V gene encodes CDR1 SGDLS and CDR2 YYNGEE. This CDR3 spans 14 amino acids. The CDR3 here is CASSLSGTAYGYTF. The CDR3 DNA sequence: TGTGCCAGCAGCTTATCCGGGACAGCCTATGGCTACACCTTC. Together with reference TRBV9 and TRBJ1-2, the CDR3 gives the full variable domain: DSGVTQTPKHLITATGQRVTLRCSPRSGDLSVYWYQQSLDQGLQFLIQYYNGEERAKGNILERFSAQQFPDLHSELNLSSLELGDSALYFCASSLSGTAYGYTFGSGTRLTVV.

In nucleotides, the CDR3 is TGTGCCAGCAGTTACTCCCCCCGAACATGGACTGAAGCTTTCTTT. It encodes CASSYSPRTWTEAFF. The genes are TRBV6-5 and TRBJ1-1; no clear D gene. The CDR3 covers 15 residues. Trimming stripped 0 bases from V and 5 bases from J, with 13 bases between. CDR1 and CDR2 from the germline V gene are MNHEY and SVGAGI.

Comments on this clone: A junction end diverges from the germline sequence, so it may reflect a read error. The chain employs TRBV13 and TRBJ2-6; TRBD1 might be the D (5 bases). CDR3 length: 13 residues. Germline V gene lookup returns CDR1 PRHDT and CDR2 FYEKMQ (reference sequence). The CDR3 loop reads CASSPSGANGLTF. The CDR3 nucleotides read TGTGCCAGCAGCCCCTCTGGGGCCAACGGCCTGACTTTC.

This CDR3 reads CASSFTGEDTEAFF. In DNA form, the CDR3 reads TGCGCCAGCAGCTTCACAGGGGAGGACACTGAAGCTTTCTTT. The chain has TRBV5-1 and TRBJ1-1; 7 bases agree with TRBD1. Per the germline V gene, CDR1 is SGHRS and CDR2 is YFSETQ. The CDR3 has 14 residues. V shed 2 bases, J shed 3 bases, and the junction held 4 bases outside the gene matches.

The chain employs TRBV11-3 and TRBJ1-2, with D possibly matching TRBD1 (6 bases). The CDR3 length is 17 residues. CDR1 SGHNT and CDR2 YENEEA come from the germline V gene. V lost 5 bases and J 5 bases, leaving 24 bases between the germline ends. The CDR3 loop reads CASSRHGGGAGRYGYTF. CDR3 bases: TGTGCCAGCAGCCGTCACGGGGGGGGCGCGGGTCGGTATGGCTACACCTTC.

V and J are TRBV18 and TRBJ1-5; 7 bases match TRBD1. Germline CDR1 and CDR2: KGHSH and LQKENI. The CDR3 is 16 residues long. J lost 3 bases, V lost 3 bases, and 8 bases had no gene match. The CDR3 nucleotides read TGTGCCAGCTCACCGTCCCGGGACAGAATCAATCAGCCCCAGCATTTT. This codes for CASSPSRDRINQPQHF. The whole variable domain, remainder taken from reference TRBV18 and TRBJ1-5, is NAGVMQNPRHLVRRRGQEARLRCSPMKGHSHVYWYRQLPEEGLKFMVYLQKENIIDESGMPKERFSAEFPKEGPSILRIQQVVRGDSAAYFCASSPSRDRINQPQHFGDGTRLSIL.

V gene TRBV7-8 combines with J gene TRBJ2-7; 9 bases are a match to TRBD1. Germline trimming cut 3 bases from V and 5 bases from J; bases unmatched to any gene: 8. The length of the CDR3 is 15 residues. Per the germline V gene, CDR1 is SGHVS and CDR2 is FQNEAQ. CDR3 amino acids: CASSFRGTGLDEQYF. CDR3 DNA: TGTGCCAGCAGCTTCCGTGGGACAGGGCTGGACGAGCAGTACTTC.

The V and J genes are TRBV7-8 and TRBJ1-4; D unresolved. The V and J ends lost 1 base and 4 bases respectively, with 7 bases between them. Germline V lookup: CDR1 SGHVS, CDR2 FQNEAQ. The CDR3 is made up of 14 amino acids. The CDR3 loop reads CASSLDTLNEKLFF. The CDR3 DNA reads as TGTGCCAGCAGCTTAGACACCCTTAATGAAAAACTGTTTTTT. The entire variable domain, with the rest obtained from reference TRBV7-8 and TRBJ1-4, is as follows: GAGVSQSPRYKVAKRGQDVALRCDPISGHVSLFWYQQALGQGPEFLTYFQNEAQLDKSGLPSDRFFAERPEGSVSTLKIQRTQQEDSAVYLCASSLDTLNEKLFFGSGTQLSVL.

The chain uses TRBV19 and TRBJ1-3; D unresolved. V was cut by 8 bases and J by 0 bases, with 5 bases left in between. Germline lookup yields CDR1 LNHDA and CDR2 SQIVND (reference sequence). The CDR3 length is 12 residues. The CDR3 region is CASENSGNTIYF. In DNA form, the CDR3 reads TGTGCCAGTGAGAACTCTGGAAACACCATATATTTT.

J is TRBJ2-5 and V is TRBV11-2; TRBD1 matches at 8 bases. Germline V gives CDR1 SGHAT, CDR2 FQNNGV. V was clipped by 3 bases and J by 5 bases; unmatched bases: 17. The CDR3 loop spans 18 amino acids. In nucleotides, the CDR3 is TGTGCCAGCAGCTTCATCCCAGGAGGACAGGGCGGGTGGGAGACCCAGTACTTC. It codes for CASSFIPGGQGGWETQYF.

The gene calls are TRBV6-5 and TRBJ2-2; a possible D gene is TRBD2 (5 bases). This CDR3 is built from 14 residues. V lost 5 bases, J lost 4 bases, and 11 bases lay in between. The V gene's germline CDR1 is MNHEY and CDR2 SVGAGI. Written as DNA, the CDR3 is TGTGCCAGCAGTGCACGAGGGCTCACCGGGGAGCTGTTTTTT. The encoded protein is CASSARGLTGELFF.

This chain links TRBV5-4 with TRBJ2-2; D not resolved. Trimming removed 0 bases from V and 7 bases from J, with 10 bases in between. The CDR3 covers 14 residues. Germline values: CDR1 SGHNT, CDR2 YYREEE (reference sequence). The CDR3 DNA is TGTGCCAGCAGCTTGGGAGCGTTGGACGGGGAGCTGTTTTTT. Amino acids: CASSLGALDGELFF.

The gene calls are TRBV11-2 and TRBJ2-3; weak D call: TRBD2 (5 bases). Trimming took 5 bases from V and 1 from J, leaving 7 bases between them. The CDR3 is 13 amino acids. CDR1 SGHAT and CDR2 FQNNGV come from the germline V gene. The DNA for the CDR3 is TGTGCCAGCAGCCCCGGGGGCACAGATACGCAGTATTTT. This gives the protein CASSPGGTDTQYF.

The chain is built from TRBV7-6 and TRBJ1-1, with 8 bases fitting TRBD1. There are 14 residues in the CDR3. V shed 4 bases, J shed 5 bases, and the junction held 6 bases outside the gene matches. Germline V gene lookup returns CDR1 SGHVS and CDR2 FNYEAQ. The CDR3 sequence is CASSSTGGITEAFF. The CDR3 nucleotides read TGTGCCAGCAGCTCAACAGGGGGAATTACTGAAGCTTTCTTT.

The gene calls are TRBV19 and TRBJ1-1; 8 bases match TRBD1. Germline lookup yields CDR1 LNHDA and CDR2 SQIVND (reference sequence). This CDR3 is built from 13 residues. Trimming removed 5 bases from V and 5 bases from J; junction bases left unmatched: 4. The CDR3, as DNA: TGTGCCAGTAGTGTGGACAGGGATACTGAAGCTTTCTTT. Translation gives CASSVDRDTEAFF.

This clone has a single count. The chain uses TRBV7-9 and TRBJ1-2; 7 bases are a match to TRBD1. Germline V gives CDR1 SEHNR, CDR2 FQNEAQ (reference sequence). This CDR3 is built from 16 residues. With V trimmed by 2 bases and J by 4 bases, 10 bases remained unmatched. The CDR3 loop is CASSLSPGTAFYGYTF. The CDR3 DNA sequence: TGTGCCAGCAGCTTATCCCCGGGGACAGCTTTCTATGGCTACACCTTC.

The V gene is TRBV5-1, the J gene TRBJ2-3; weak D call: TRBD1 (5 bases). Germline V gives CDR1 SGHRS, CDR2 YFSETQ. The CDR3 contains 14 residues. Trimming removed 6 bases from V and 6 bases from J, with 17 bases in between. CDR3 sequence reads: CASTPGNNGDTQYF. CDR3 sequence (DNA): TGCGCCAGCACCCCAGGGAATAATGGGGATACGCAGTATTTT.

The chain couples TRBV7-6 to TRBJ2-5; D not resolved. Germline values: CDR1 SGHVS, CDR2 FNYEAQ. The CDR3 is 15 amino acids. With 5 bases removed from V and 0 bases from J, the gap between germline ends came to 13 bases. The CDR3: CASSQNTQYQETQYF. The CDR3 DNA sequence: TGTGCCAGCAGCCAAAACACCCAGTACCAAGAGACCCAGTACTTC. The full variable domain, completed using reference TRBV7-6 and TRBJ2-5, is GAGVSQSPRYKVTKRGQDVALRCDPISGHVSLYWYRQALGQGPEFLTYFNYEAQQDKSGLPNDRFSAERPEGSISTLTIQRTEQRDSAMYRCASSQNTQYQETQYFGPGTRLLVL.

The V gene is TRBV7-8, the J gene TRBJ1-6; a possible D gene is TRBD1 (5 bases). The CDR3 length is 12 residues. The germline V gene has CDR1 SGHVS and CDR2 FQNEAQ. V was shortened by 3 bases and J by 9 bases, with 6 bases between the two germline ends. CDR3 in DNA: TGTGCCAGCAGCTTCGACAGTTCACCCCTCCACTTT. Protein sequence: CASSFDSSPLHF.

The chain carries TRBV9 and TRBJ2-5; 8 bases are shared with TRBD2. Germline V gives CDR1 SGDLS, CDR2 YYNGEE. The CDR3 covers 14 residues. Trimming removed 5 bases from V and 4 bases from J; junction bases left unmatched: 7. The CDR3 nucleotides are TGTGCCAGCAGTGTTCGGGGGGGCCGAGAGACCCAGTACTTC. Its protein product is CASSVRGGRETQYF.

J is TRBJ2-7 and V is TRBV4-3, with D hard to call. In germline, CDR1 is LGHNA, CDR2 YSLEER. Trimming shortened V by 0 bases and J by 2 bases, and 14 bases separated the two germline ends. This CDR3 has 16 residues. The CDR3 sequence is CASSQELISAAYEQYF. CDR3 nucleotide sequence: TGCGCCAGCAGCCAAGAGCTAATATCGGCGGCCTACGAGCAGTACTTC.

The V gene is TRBV19, the J gene TRBJ1-4; no definite D call. With 7 bases removed from V and 0 bases from J, the gap between germline ends came to 12 bases. The germline gives CDR1 LNHDA, CDR2 SQIVND (reference sequence). The CDR3 has 15 amino acids. The CDR3 nucleotides are TGTGCCAGTAACTCGAACGGAGCAACTAATGAAAAACTGTTTTTT. Translating gives CASNSNGATNEKLFF.